These T cell receptor beta chains were read from a single sample in a study of CD8 T cells in ankylosing spondylitis. Using its own MiXCR run on the 5' RACE reads, TCRdb lists one record per CDR3 protein. The table shows about 250,000 distinct CDR3 sequences, with approximately 24% occurring only once. The sequenced sample was blood, either unsorted or a sorted T cell fraction (not recorded which). All receptors derive from a male donor with ankylosing spondylitis or in good health (not recorded which). CDR3s include the opening cysteine and the closing phenylalanine or tryptophan. The order of the fields is D gene, V gene, J gene, clone size, CDR3 DNA, CDR3 protein. The D gene is left open where the match is weak. The size entry is marked missing in some rows and otherwise reads once, few, many or a size class.

D gene: TRBD2
V gene: TRBV5-1
J gene: TRBJ2-1
clone size: -
CDR3 DNA: TGCGCCAGCAGCCCCGGGGGGGCAATCAATGAGCAGTTCTTC
CDR3 protein: CASSPGGAINEQFF

D gene: TRBD1
V gene: TRBV20-1
J gene: TRBJ2-6
clone size: many
CDR3 DNA: TGCAGTGCTAGGACCGGGCAGGGGGATGGGGCCAACGTCCTGACTTTC
CDR3 protein: CSARTGQGDGANVLTF

D gene: -
V gene: TRBV20-1
J gene: TRBJ2-1
clone size: many
CDR3 DNA: TGCAGTCCACAGGGCCTCACCTACAATGAGCAGTTCTTC
CDR3 protein: CSPQGLTYNEQFF

D gene: -
V gene: TRBV6-1
J gene: TRBJ1-6
clone size: few
CDR3 DNA: TGTGCCAGCAGCCGCTCTGGTAATTCACCCCTCCACTTT
CDR3 protein: CASSRSGNSPLHF

D gene: -
V gene: TRBV29-1
J gene: TRBJ2-2
clone size: many
CDR3 DNA: TGCAGCGTTGAAGATCTCGGGGCAGGGGAGCTGTTTTTT
CDR3 protein: CSVEDLGAGELFF

D gene: -
V gene: TRBV20-1
J gene: TRBJ2-1
clone size: -
CDR3 DNA: TGCAGTGCTAGAGATCGAGTGCGGTGGGGGTCCTACAATGAGCAGTTCTTC
CDR3 protein: CSARDRVRWGSYNEQFF

D gene: -
V gene: TRBV12-3/TRBV12-4
J gene: TRBJ2-5
clone size: once
CDR3 DNA: TGTGCCAGCAAGGAGAACGCCCGGCAGGGTGGCCGAGAGACCCAGTACTTC
CDR3 protein: CASKENARQGGRETQYF

D gene: TRBD1
V gene: TRBV6-1
J gene: TRBJ1-1
clone size: -
CDR3 DNA: TGTGCCAGCGGAAGGACAGGGGGCACTGAAGCTTTCTTT
CDR3 protein: CASGRTGGTEAFF

D gene: TRBD2
V gene: TRBV11-2
J gene: TRBJ2-1
clone size: -
CDR3 DNA: TGTGCCAGCGCGTGGGGAGCGGGGGGGACCAATGAGCAGTTCTTC
CDR3 protein: CASAWGAGGTNEQFF

D gene: TRBD1
V gene: TRBV20-1
J gene: TRBJ1-1
clone size: many
CDR3 DNA: TGCAGTGCCAGTGAAAGGACAGGGCGGGGTGAAGCTTTCTTT
CDR3 protein: CSASERTGRGEAFF

D gene: -
V gene: TRBV5-1
J gene: TRBJ2-7
clone size: many
CDR3 DNA: TGCGCCAGCAGCTTGGCCGGGGTAATCAACGAGCAGTACTTC
CDR3 protein: CASSLAGVINEQYF

D gene: TRBD1
V gene: TRBV5-1
J gene: TRBJ1-4
clone size: -
CDR3 DNA: TGCGCCAGCAGCGACAGGGGAGAAAAACTGTTTTTT
CDR3 protein: CASSDRGEKLFF

D gene: -
V gene: TRBV10-2
J gene: TRBJ2-6
clone size: few
CDR3 DNA: TGCGCCAGCAGGAGTGTCTCTGGGGCCAACGTCCTGACTTTC
CDR3 protein: CASRSVSGANVLTF

D gene: -
V gene: TRBV20-1
J gene: TRBJ1-5
clone size: many
CDR3 DNA: TGCAGTGCCCGGGACAAAGACTATAGCAATCAGCCCCAGCATTTT
CDR3 protein: CSARDKDYSNQPQHF

D gene: TRBD1
V gene: TRBV7-6
J gene: TRBJ2-5
clone size: -
CDR3 DNA: TGTGCCAGCAGCTTAGGGACAGGGGAAGAGACCCAGTACTTC
CDR3 protein: CASSLGTGEETQYF

D gene: TRBD2
V gene: TRBV20-1
J gene: TRBJ2-5
clone size: many
CDR3 DNA: TGCAGTCGGGGGGACCTCGGAGCAGAGACCCAGTACTTC
CDR3 protein: CSRGDLGAETQYF

D gene: -
V gene: TRBV29-1
J gene: TRBJ2-1
clone size: few
CDR3 DNA: TGCAGCGTCGAGAATACAGAGTTTTGGCAGTTCTTC
CDR3 protein: CSVENTEFWQFF

D gene: -
V gene: TRBV12-3/TRBV12-4
J gene: TRBJ1-2
clone size: many
CDR3 DNA: TGTGCCAGCAAGGGGGGGGGAAGGTATGGCTACACCTTC
CDR3 protein: CASKGGGRYGYTF

D gene: -
V gene: TRBV29-1
J gene: TRBJ1-1
clone size: -
CDR3 DNA: TGCAGCGTTGAGGAGTCGGCTGAAGCTTTCTTT
CDR3 protein: CSVEESAEAFF

D gene: TRBD2
V gene: TRBV5-1
J gene: TRBJ2-5
clone size: few
CDR3 DNA: TGCGCCAGCAGCCTGACCAGACTAGCGGTAGGGGGGGTGAAAGAGACCCAGTACTTC
CDR3 protein: CASSLTRLAVGGVKETQYF

D gene: TRBD2
V gene: TRBV5-1
J gene: TRBJ2-3
clone size: -
CDR3 DNA: TGCGCCAGCGCGAGCGCGGGAGGTGGCACAGATACGCAGTATTTT
CDR3 protein: CASASAGGGTDTQYF

D gene: -
V gene: TRBV28
J gene: TRBJ2-1
clone size: once
CDR3 DNA: TGTGCCAGCATTTTGAGCAATGAGCAGTTCTTC
CDR3 protein: CASILSNEQFF

D gene: -
V gene: TRBV20-1
J gene: TRBJ2-2
clone size: -
CDR3 DNA: TGCAGTGCCACTCCTAAGGGACTGGCTAACACCGGGGAGCTGTTTTTT
CDR3 protein: CSATPKGLANTGELFF

D gene: TRBD2
V gene: TRBV3-1
J gene: TRBJ2-1
clone size: -
CDR3 DNA: TGTGCCACCAGTCGGACTAGCGGGGACAAGAATGAGCAGTTCTTC
CDR3 protein: CATSRTSGDKNEQFF

D gene: TRBD2
V gene: TRBV29-1
J gene: TRBJ2-2
clone size: many
CDR3 DNA: TGCAGCGTTGAGGAGACTAGCGGGAACACCGGGGAGCTGTTTTTT
CDR3 protein: CSVEETSGNTGELFF

D gene: TRBD2
V gene: TRBV11-2
J gene: TRBJ2-2
clone size: few
CDR3 DNA: TGTGCCAGCAGCTACCTACTAGCGGGGGTAACCGGGGAGCTGTTTTTT
CDR3 protein: CASSYLLAGVTGELFF

D gene: -
V gene: TRBV20-1
J gene: TRBJ2-5
clone size: -
CDR3 DNA: TGCAGTGCCCCCGGGACTGGCCGGGAGACCCAGTACTTC
CDR3 protein: CSAPGTGRETQYF

D gene: -
V gene: TRBV12-3/TRBV12-4
J gene: TRBJ2-1
clone size: -
CDR3 DNA: TGTGCCAGCATCATAGGGGACACCCCTGGGAATGAGCAGTTCTTC
CDR3 protein: CASIIGDTPGNEQFF

D gene: -
V gene: TRBV12-3/TRBV12-4
J gene: TRBJ1-6
clone size: few
CDR3 DNA: TGTGCCAGCAGTGAGACGCCCTCTCGGTATTCACCCCTCCACTTT
CDR3 protein: CASSETPSRYSPLHF

D gene: -
V gene: TRBV12-3/TRBV12-4
J gene: TRBJ1-6
clone size: many
CDR3 DNA: TGTGCCAGCAGTTTAGGGGGATTGAGGTCACCCCTCCACTTT
CDR3 protein: CASSLGGLRSPLHF

D gene: -
V gene: TRBV25-1
J gene: TRBJ1-2
clone size: many
CDR3 DNA: TGTGCCAGCAGTGAATCCCGAGGGGGATACTATGGCTACACCTTC
CDR3 protein: CASSESRGGYYGYTF

D gene: -
V gene: TRBV20-1
J gene: TRBJ2-7
clone size: -
CDR3 DNA: TGCAGTGCTAGACCCGACGAGAGCTCCTACGAGCAGTACTTC
CDR3 protein: CSARPDESSYEQYF

D gene: -
V gene: TRBV29-1
J gene: TRBJ2-7
clone size: many
CDR3 DNA: TGCAGCGTCCGCGACAGGTCAGGTATTCACGAGCAGTACTTC
CDR3 protein: CSVRDRSGIHEQYF

D gene: TRBD2
V gene: TRBV12-3/TRBV12-4
J gene: TRBJ2-5
clone size: many
CDR3 DNA: TGTGCCAGCAGTTTGAGTTGGCGGGGGGCCCAAGAGACCCAGTACTTC
CDR3 protein: CASSLSWRGAQETQYF

D gene: -
V gene: TRBV29-1
J gene: TRBJ2-5
clone size: -
CDR3 DNA: TGCAGCGGAGGGGACGTTCAAGAGACCCAGTACTTC
CDR3 protein: CSGGDVQETQYF

D gene: -
V gene: TRBV4-2
J gene: TRBJ2-1
clone size: -
CDR3 DNA: TGTGCCAGCAGCCAAACGTACAATGAGCAGTTCTTC
CDR3 protein: CASSQTYNEQFF

D gene: -
V gene: TRBV6-1
J gene: TRBJ2-3
clone size: -
CDR3 DNA: TGTGCCAGCAGTGATTCCGGGGGGCCTGATACGCAGTATTTT
CDR3 protein: CASSDSGGPDTQYF

D gene: -
V gene: TRBV19
J gene: TRBJ1-5
clone size: -
CDR3 DNA: TGTGCCAGTAGTTTTGGAGTCGATCAGCCCCAGCATTTT
CDR3 protein: CASSFGVDQPQHF

D gene: -
V gene: TRBV20-1
J gene: TRBJ2-2
clone size: many
CDR3 DNA: TGCAGTGCTACCCACCCTGATGGTCGGGAGCTGTTTTTT
CDR3 protein: CSATHPDGRELFF

D gene: -
V gene: TRBV15
J gene: TRBJ2-2
clone size: many
CDR3 DNA: TGTGCCACCAGCAGAGATGGGGTCGGGGAGCTGTTTTTT
CDR3 protein: CATSRDGVGELFF

D gene: TRBD2
V gene: TRBV20-1
J gene: TRBJ2-4
clone size: few
CDR3 DNA: TGCAGTGCCAGTGGAGCGGGGGGGCTAGCCAAAAACATTCAGTACTTC
CDR3 protein: CSASGAGGLAKNIQYF